The 19 T cell receptor beta chains below were found in one sample sequenced in a study of blood T cell repertoires in COVID-19. The data were produced by immunoSEQ multiplex PCR, yet TCRdb's version contains in-frame clones alone and is incomplete. The sample yields hundreds of thousands of clones, roughly nine tenths seen once. Sequenced: PBMCs or T cells enriched from blood (not recorded which). The receptor set was obtained from a woman between 50 and 59 years old in a cohort exposed to, infected with or recovered from COVID-19 (not recorded which).

This sequence joins TRBV5-5 and TRBJ2-5; 8 bases fit TRBD1. This CDR3 has 18 residues. Per germline, CDR1 SGHKS and CDR2 YYEKEE (reference sequence). The V segment lost 2 bases and the J segment 3 bases; nucleotides outside the gene matches: 15. CDR3: CASSFTPAGGAREETQYF. In DNA form, the CDR3 reads TGTGCCAGCAGCTTTACCCCGGCAGGGGGCGCGAGAGAAGAGACCCAGTACTTC.

The chain carries TRBV4-1 and TRBJ1-5; D possibly corresponds to TRBD1 (5 bases). V was pared by 2 bases and J by 6 bases, with 14 bases between. Looked up from germline, CDR1 is MGHRA and CDR2 is YSYEKL. The length of the CDR3 is 15 residues. The CDR3 sequence is CASSQTRQGGQPQHF. The DNA for the CDR3 is TGCGCCAGCAGCCAAACACGGCAGGGCGGTCAGCCCCAGCATTTT.

The chain recombines TRBV19 with TRBJ1-5, with D tentatively TRBD1 (6 bases). The germline gives CDR1 LNHDA, CDR2 SQIVND (reference sequence). The CDR3 extends over 16 amino acids. With 2 bases removed from V and 0 bases from J, the gap between germline ends came to 11 bases. The CDR3: CASSIFRGASNQPQHF. The CDR3 DNA is TGTGCCAGTAGTATATTCAGGGGTGCTAGCAATCAGCCCCAGCATTTT.

This clone was seen once. The chain combines TRBV7-2 with TRBJ2-2; TRBD2 is a possible D gene (5 bases). This CDR3 is 11 amino acids long. Germline V gene lookup returns CDR1 SGHTA and CDR2 FQGNSA. Trimming stripped 0 bases from V and 15 bases from J, with 8 bases between. In nucleotides, the CDR3 is TGTGCCAGCAGCTTAGCATTAGCGATGTTTTTT. Protein: CASSLALAMFF. The full variable domain, rest sourced from reference TRBV7-2 and TRBJ2-2, is GAGVSQSPSNKVTEKGKDVELRCDPISGHTALYWYRQSLGQGLEFLIYFQGNSAPDKSGLPSDRFSAERTGGSVSTLTIQRTQQEDSAVYLCASSLALAMFFGEGSRLTVL.

The gene calls are TRBV29-1 and TRBJ1-2, with a tentative D call TRBD1 (6 bases). CDR3 size: 13 residues. Per germline, CDR1 SQVTM and CDR2 ANQGSEA. Trimming stripped 4 bases from V and 4 bases from J, with 13 bases between. The CDR3 reads CSVGGGGIYGYTF. In DNA, the CDR3 is TGCAGCGTTGGAGGTGGGGGCATCTATGGCTACACCTTC.

The chain joins TRBV9 to TRBJ1-2, with a tentative D call TRBD1 (5 bases). CDR3 size: 15 residues. Germline V gene sequence: CDR1 SGDLS, CDR2 YYNGEE. V was clipped by 0 bases and J by 3 bases, with 12 bases between them. The CDR3 loop reads CASSVAGGTDYGYTF. The CDR3 nucleotides read TGTGCCAGCAGCGTAGCTGGGGGGACCGACTATGGCTACACCTTC.

The rearrangement joins TRBV12-3 or TRBV12-4 to TRBJ1-2; D gene uncertain. The CDR3 is 13 residues long. Trimming pared 2 bases from V and 7 bases from J, leaving 11 bases between. CDR3 DNA sequence: TGTGCCAGCAGTTTAAGAGATTTTCCTGGCTACACCTTC. As protein: CASSLRDFPGYTF.

The chain uses TRBV7-8 and TRBJ2-5; no clear D gene. The CDR3 covers 15 residues. Germline V gene sequence: CDR1 SGHVS, CDR2 FQNEAQ. Deletions cut 0 bases from V and 2 bases from J, with 10 bases between. The DNA for the CDR3 is TGTGCCAGCAGCTTAGCGCTGGCACAGCAAGAGACCCAGTACTTC. Translating it yields CASSLALAQQETQYF.

This chain joins TRBV3-1 (or the pseudogene TRBV3-2) and TRBJ2-7, with 10 nucleotides matching TRBD2. Germline V gene lookup returns CDR1 LGHDT and CDR2 YNNKEL (reference sequence). The CDR3 has 15 amino acids. V shed 8 bases and J 0 bases; nucleotides not matched to a gene: 7. This chain's CDR3 is CASGAASGGSYEQYF. The CDR3 region has the DNA TGTGCCAGCGGCGCTGCTAGCGGGGGCTCCTACGAGCAGTACTTC.

The J gene is TRBJ2-1, the V gene TRBV27; 8 bases line up with TRBD2. The germline V gene encodes CDR1 MNHEY and CDR2 SMNVEV (reference sequence). The CDR3 is 13 residues long. The J segment lost 6 bases and the V segment lost 5 bases, leaving 3 bases of the junction unmatched. Here the CDR3 DNA reads TGTGCCAGCAGTGACGGGGGGGCCAATGAGCAGTTCTTC. Its protein product is CASSDGGANEQFF.

The chain has TRBV7-2 and TRBJ1-4, with 7 bases that match TRBD1. After removal of 5 bases from V and 3 bases from J, the junction contained 12 bases not matched to a gene. This CDR3 region has 17 residues. The germline gives CDR1 SGHTA, CDR2 FQGNSA. The CDR3 protein is CASSPWTGLIANEKLFF. The CDR3, as DNA: TGTGCCAGCAGCCCCTGGACAGGACTGATTGCTAATGAAAAACTGTTTTTT.

This rearrangement joins TRBV24-1 to TRBJ1-5, with TRBD1 matching over 7 bases. CDR3 length equals 14 residues. CDR1 and CDR2 (germline): KGHDR, SFDVKD. J lost 4 bases, V lost 3 bases, and 2 bases had no gene match. The CDR3 DNA follows: TGTGCCACCAGTGATGGGACAGAGAATCAGCCCCAGCATTTT. Protein sequence: CATSDGTENQPQHF.

The chain has TRBV27 and TRBJ1-2; D is possibly TRBD1 (5 bases). Germline V gene sequence: CDR1 MNHEY, CDR2 SMNVEV (reference sequence). V was clipped by 8 bases and J by 6 bases, with 19 bases between them. The CDR3 is made up of 14 amino acids. This CDR3 is CASRGTRGNDGYTF. The CDR3 bases are TGTGCCAGCCGCGGAACCCGGGGGAATGATGGCTACACCTTC.

The V call is TRBV28, the J call TRBJ2-2; TRBD2 agrees at 9 bases. The V and J ends lost 3 bases and 0 bases, in that order; junction bases with no gene match: 8. CDR3 length equals 18 residues. CDR1 and CDR2 from the germline V gene are MDHEN and SYDVKM. For the CDR3, the DNA is TGTGCCAGCAGTTTCCCCCAGCGGGGGGCTTCGAACACCGGGGAGCTGTTTTTT. Translating gives CASSFPQRGASNTGELFF. Filled out from reference TRBV28 and TRBJ2-2, the complete variable domain reads DVKVTQSSRYLVKRTGEKVFLECVQDMDHENMFWYRQDPGLGLRLIYFSYDVKMKEKGDIPEGYSVSREKKERFSLILESASTNQTSMYLCASSFPQRGASNTGELFFGEGSRLTVL.

The chain recombines TRBV7-2 with TRBJ1-1, with D hard to call. CDR1 and CDR2 from the germline V gene are SGHTA and FQGNSA. CDR3 length: 13 amino acids. The V end lost 6 bases, the J end lost 1 base, and 9 bases lay between the germline ends. CDR3 in DNA: TGTGCCAGCAGAAAACAGAGGAACACTGAAGCTTTCTTT. It codes for CASRKQRNTEAFF.

The genes are TRBV10-2 and TRBJ1-5; 9 bases are a match to TRBD1. Trimming at V came to 1 base and at J to 9 bases, leaving 7 bases not matched to a gene. The germline V gene encodes CDR1 WSHSY and CDR2 SAAADI. The CDR3 has 15 amino acids. The CDR3 region has the DNA TGCGCCAGCAGTGAGTTGGGACAGGGCCAATGGCCCCAGCATTTT. Amino acids: CASSELGQGQWPQHF.

V gene TRBV27 combines with J gene TRBJ2-5; D is uncertain. With 2 bases removed from V and 5 bases from J, the gap between germline ends came to 6 bases. The germline V gene has CDR1 MNHEY and CDR2 SMNVEV (reference sequence). This CDR3 is built from 12 residues. The CDR3 loop reads CASSLVGETQYF. CDR3 nucleotide sequence: TGTGCCAGCAGTTTAGTCGGGGAGACCCAGTACTTC.

This sequence joins TRBV7-8 and TRBJ1-2, with a weak D call TRBD1 (5 bases). CDR1 is SGHVS, CDR2 FQNEAQ, per germline. Trimming pared 5 bases from V and 5 bases from J, leaving 6 bases between. The CDR3 has 11 residues. CDR3 protein: CASSPGYGYTF. CDR3 sequence (DNA): TGTGCCAGCAGCCCAGGGTATGGCTACACCTTC.

The chain uses TRBV4-1 and TRBJ1-1; 10 bases line up with TRBD1. Per germline, CDR1 MGHRA and CDR2 YSYEKL. This CDR3 comprises 19 residues. The junction had 18 bases not matched to a gene; V was cut back by 3 bases and J by 5 bases. The CDR3 DNA is TGCGCCAGCAGCCATCCAAGGGAACGCTCCCGGGGACAGGGGACTGAAGCTTTCTTT. This sequence encodes CASSHPRERSRGQGTEAFF.